These 12 T cell receptor beta chains originate from one sample sequenced in a study of blood T cells in healthy people across ages. Primed by a sample-barcoded 5' primer and a J-beta primer mix, a second PCR proceeded for about 7 to 11 cycles. TCRdb re-analysed the 5' RACE reads in MiXCR, keeping a single row per CDR3 protein. The sample holds about 290,000 distinct CDR3 sequences, around 27% seen once. The sequenced sample consisted of blood. The receptors were gathered from an older woman in good health.

V and J are TRBV15 and TRBJ1-5, with D possibly matching TRBD1 (5 bases). Trimming shortened V by 1 base and J by 0 bases, and 7 bases separated the two germline ends. The CDR3 runs 15 residues. Germline V gives CDR1 LNHNV, CDR2 YYDKDF (reference sequence). CDR3 nucleotides: TGTGCCACCAGCAGAGCAGGGAGTAGCAATCAGCCCCAGCATTTT. The encoded protein is CATSRAGSSNQPQHF.

The chain is built from TRBV29-1 and TRBJ1-2; D ambiguous. This CDR3 has 13 residues. Germline CDR1 reads SQVTM; CDR2 reads ANQGSEA. The V end lost 5 bases, the J end lost 2 bases, and 12 bases lay between the germline ends. CDR3 sequence: CSVRAEENYGYTF. CDR3 in DNA: TGCAGCGTTCGCGCTGAGGAAAACTATGGCTACACCTTC.

This clonotype showed up just a few times. The chain couples TRBV24-1 to TRBJ1-4, with 9 bases fitting TRBD1. J was trimmed by 7 bases and V by 3 bases; bases with no gene match: 5. Germline lookup yields CDR1 KGHDR and CDR2 SFDVKD. This CDR3 spans 15 amino acids. CDR3 loop: CATSDPGQGPEKLFF. The CDR3 DNA reads TGTGCCACCAGTGATCCGGGACAGGGTCCTGAAAAACTGTTTTTT.

This sequence joins TRBV28 and TRBJ2-4, with 7 bases that match TRBD1. This CDR3 comprises 12 residues. CDR1 MDHEN and CDR2 SYDVKM come from the germline V gene. V gave up 11 bases and J gave up 2 bases; unmatched junction bases: 3. In nucleotides, the CDR3 is TGTGCCTTGACAGGGTCCAAAAACATTCAGTACTTC. Translated: CALTGSKNIQYF.

As for this clonotype: A much larger clone lies one base from this, so it may be a read error. The gene calls are TRBV5-1 and TRBJ2-5; D might be TRBD1 (5 bases). Trimming left V 3 bases short and J 4 bases short, with 13 bases between. Germline lookup yields CDR1 SGHRS and CDR2 YFSETQ. The CDR3 is made up of 14 amino acids. The CDR3 loop is CASSSISRGETQYF. The CDR3 DNA reads TGCGCCAGCAGCTCGATTAGTAGGGGAGAGACCCAGTACTTC.

This clonotype occurred a few times. This chain joins TRBV14 and TRBJ1-6; D is undetermined. The V gene lost 3 bases and the J gene lost 13 bases, with 7 bases spanning the gap. The CDR3 has 11 residues. Looked up from germline, CDR1 is SGHDN and CDR2 is FVKESK. This CDR3 reads CASSHGSPLHF. In nucleotides, the CDR3 is TGTGCCAGCAGCCACGGTTCGCCCCTCCACTTT.

J is TRBJ1-4 and V is TRBV7-6, with a tentative D call TRBD1 (5 bases). The CDR3 totals 15 residues. The germline V gene encodes CDR1 SGHVS and CDR2 FNYEAQ. V was pared by 2 bases and J by 8 bases, with 15 bases between. CDR3 DNA sequence: TGTGCCAGCAGCTTAAACCGGTTGGCAGGGGAAAAACTGTTTTTT. Its protein product is CASSLNRLAGEKLFF.

V and J are TRBV13 and TRBJ1-1; TRBD1 matches 10 bases. The ends lost 5 bases at V and 11 bases at J; junction bases unmatched: 8. Germline V lookup: CDR1 PRHDT, CDR2 FYEKMQ (reference sequence). The CDR3 extends over 13 amino acids. The DNA of the CDR3 is TGTGCCAGCAGCCCCCGGACAGGGGGATGGGCTTTCTTT. The encoded protein is CASSPRTGGWAFF.

The chain carries TRBV6-5 and TRBJ1-2; a weak D match, TRBD1 (6 bases). Germline CDR1 MNHEY, CDR2 SVGAGI. Trimming pared 8 bases from V and 1 base from J, leaving 17 bases between. The CDR3 covers 15 residues. The CDR3 region is CASRTDDKFNYGYTF. As DNA, the CDR3 is TGTGCCAGCCGGACAGACGATAAGTTTAACTATGGCTACACCTTC.

In the case of this clonotype: The junction departs from germline at one end; a sequencing error may be responsible. The chain joins TRBV7-2 to TRBJ2-7; 7 positions agree with TRBD1. There are 14 residues in the CDR3. CDR1 and CDR2 (germline): SGHTA, FQGNSA. In DNA, the CDR3 is TGTGCCAGCAGCATTTACAGGGGATCCTACGGGCAGTACTTC. Residues: CASSIYRGSYGQYF.

This clonotype occurred many times. The chain employs TRBV20-1 and TRBJ2-1; tentatively, D is TRBD2 (6 bases). The CDR3 has 16 amino acids. Trimming removed 0 bases at V and 2 bases at J, with 14 bases between. Per the germline V gene, CDR1 is DFQATT and CDR2 is SNEGSKA (reference sequence). The CDR3 here is CSARDLLARTYNEQFF. DNA for the CDR3: TGCAGTGCTAGAGATTTACTAGCTAGGACCTACAATGAGCAGTTCTTC.

This clonotype appeared a few times. It may be a read error: a sequence one base away is much more abundant. This chain links TRBV12-3 or TRBV12-4 with TRBJ2-3; D is possibly TRBD2 (6 bases). This CDR3 has 16 amino acids. Here the CDR3 DNA reads TGTGCCAGCAGTCCCGGACTAAGTTATAGCACAGATGCGCAGTATTTT. Translating gives CASSPGLSYSTDAQYF.